The 4 T cell receptor beta chains below come from one sample, sequenced in a study of blood T cell repertoires in COVID-19. Assay used: immunoSEQ multiplex PCR; TCRdb lists only in-frame clones, some missing. The sample contains around 160,000 clones, approximately 86% of which appear only once. Sequenced material: peripheral blood. The receptors stem from a woman in her thirties or forties with active or convalescent COVID-19.

This clone was recorded a few times. V usage is TRBV11-2 and J usage is TRBJ2-7, with 8 bases lining up with TRBD1. With V trimmed by 1 base and J by 3 bases, 2 bases remained unmatched. Germline lookup yields CDR1 SGHAT and CDR2 FQNNGV. This CDR3 comprises 14 residues. The CDR3 loop is CASSLVTGDYEQYF. DNA of the CDR3: TGTGCCAGCAGCTTAGTGACAGGGGACTACGAGCAGTACTTC.

This chain links TRBV7-8 with TRBJ1-3; a possible D gene is TRBD1 (6 bases). The CDR3 has 12 residues. CDR1 SGHVS and CDR2 FQNEAQ come from the germline V gene. Between the trimmed V and J ends, which lost 5 bases and 7 bases, there was a span of 9 bases. The CDR3 loop reads CASSATGNTIYF. The CDR3, as DNA: TGTGCCAGCAGCGCAACAGGGAACACCATATATTTT.

The chain joins TRBV5-1 to TRBJ2-3; TRBD2 agrees at 9 bases. The CDR3 sequence is 15 residues long. Germline values: CDR1 SGHRS, CDR2 YFSETQ. The V and J ends lost 0 bases and 4 bases, in that order; junction bases with no gene match: 3. The chain's CDR3 is CASSLDSGSPDTQYF. As DNA, the CDR3 is TGCGCCAGCAGCTTGGATAGCGGGAGCCCAGATACGCAGTATTTT.

V is TRBV30 and J is TRBJ1-4, with a tentative D call TRBD1 (6 bases). There are 15 residues in the CDR3. Germline V CDR1 and CDR2: GTSNPN, SVGIG (reference sequence). V was pared by 1 base and J by 5 bases, with 14 bases between. The CDR3 region has the DNA TGTGCCTGGAGTGACGTCAGGGGAATAAATGAAAAACTGTTTTTT. This codes for CAWSDVRGINEKLFF.